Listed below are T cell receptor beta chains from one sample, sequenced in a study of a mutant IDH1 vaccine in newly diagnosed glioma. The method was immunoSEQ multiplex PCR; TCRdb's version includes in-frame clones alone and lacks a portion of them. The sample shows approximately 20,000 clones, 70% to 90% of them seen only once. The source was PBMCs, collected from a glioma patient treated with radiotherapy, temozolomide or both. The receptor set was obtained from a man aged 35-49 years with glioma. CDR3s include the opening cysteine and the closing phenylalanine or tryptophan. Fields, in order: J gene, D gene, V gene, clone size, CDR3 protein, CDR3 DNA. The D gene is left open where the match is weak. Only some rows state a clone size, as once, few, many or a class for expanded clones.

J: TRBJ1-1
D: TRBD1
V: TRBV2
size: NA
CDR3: CASRQGQNTEAFF
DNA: TGTGCCAGTAGACAGGGGCAGAACACTGAAGCTTTCTTT

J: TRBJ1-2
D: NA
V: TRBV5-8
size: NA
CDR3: CASILGPGQYGYTF
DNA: TGTGCCAGCATCCTTGGCCCGGGGCAGTATGGCTACACCTTC

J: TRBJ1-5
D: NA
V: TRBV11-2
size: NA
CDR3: CASSPTGRGQPQHF
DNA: TGTGCCAGCAGCCCTACAGGGAGAGGACAGCCCCAGCATTTT

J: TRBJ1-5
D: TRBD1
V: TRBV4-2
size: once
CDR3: CASSQEYRGTYQPQHF
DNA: TGTGCCAGCAGCCAAGAGTACAGGGGGACGTATCAGCCCCAGCATTTT

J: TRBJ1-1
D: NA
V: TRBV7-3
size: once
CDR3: CASSRDNGDTEAFF
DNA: TGTGCCAGCAGCCGGGACAACGGCGACACTGAAGCTTTCTTT

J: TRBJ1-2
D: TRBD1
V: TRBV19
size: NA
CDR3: CASSIPGQGSYGYTF
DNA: TGTGCCAGTAGTATCCCGGGACAGGGCAGCTATGGCTACACCTTC

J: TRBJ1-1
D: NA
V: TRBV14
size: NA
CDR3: CASSQLQENTEAFF
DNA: TGTGCCAGCAGCCAGCTACAGGAAAACACTGAAGCTTTCTTT

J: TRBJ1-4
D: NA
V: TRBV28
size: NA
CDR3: CASRLWEKLFF
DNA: TGTGCCAGCAGGTTGTGGGAAAAACTGTTTTTT

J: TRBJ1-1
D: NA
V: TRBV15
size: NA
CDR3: CATSRYQRQIEAFF
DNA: TGTGCCACCAGCAGATACCAAAGACAGATTGAAGCTTTCTTT

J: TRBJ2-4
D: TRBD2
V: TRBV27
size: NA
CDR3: CASSQGTSGRVNIQYF
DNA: TGTGCCAGCAGTCAAGGGACTAGCGGGAGGGTAAACATTCAGTACTTC

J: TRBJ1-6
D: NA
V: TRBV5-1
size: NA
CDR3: CASSLGGSPLHF
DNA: TGCGCCAGCAGCTTGGGGGGTTCACCCCTCCACTTT

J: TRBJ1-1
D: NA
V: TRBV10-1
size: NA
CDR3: CASRGLGTEAFF
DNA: TGCGCCAGCAGGGGTCTAGGCACTGAAGCTTTCTTT

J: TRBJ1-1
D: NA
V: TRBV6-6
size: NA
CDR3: CASITGRRMNTEAFF
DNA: TGTGCCAGCATAACGGGGCGGCGGATGAACACTGAAGCTTTCTTT

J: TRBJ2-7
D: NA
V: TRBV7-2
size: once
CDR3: CASSPLVNEQYF
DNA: TGTGCCAGCAGCCCTCTGGTAAACGAGCAGTACTTC

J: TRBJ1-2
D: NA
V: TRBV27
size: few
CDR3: CASSFGFNYGYTF
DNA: TGTGCCAGCAGTTTCGGGTTTAACTATGGCTACACCTTC

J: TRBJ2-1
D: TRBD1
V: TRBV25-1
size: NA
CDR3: CASSENRDRVRNEQFF
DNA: TGTGCCAGCAGTGAGAACCGGGACAGGGTAAGAAATGAGCAGTTCTTC

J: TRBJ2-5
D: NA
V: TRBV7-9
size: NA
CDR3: CASSLVAIRGGQETQYF
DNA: TGTGCCAGCAGCTTAGTAGCTATCCGGGGAGGTCAAGAGACCCAGTACTTC

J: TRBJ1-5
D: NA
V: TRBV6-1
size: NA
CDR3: CASSARTPYSNQPQHF
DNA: TGTGCCAGCAGTGCGCGGACACCTTATAGCAATCAGCCCCAGCATTTT

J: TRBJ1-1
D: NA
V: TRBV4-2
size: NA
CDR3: CASSQVQNDDTEAFF
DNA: TGTGCCAGCAGCCAAGTTCAGAATGATGACACTGAAGCTTTCTTT

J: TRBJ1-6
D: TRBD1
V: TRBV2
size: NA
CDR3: CASRTGQGYFVNNSPLHF
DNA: TGTGCCAGCAGAACGGGACAGGGGTATTTCGTCAATAATTCACCCCTCCACTTT

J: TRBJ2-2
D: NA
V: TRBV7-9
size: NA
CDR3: CASSFSGLGELFF
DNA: TGTGCCAGCAGCTTCTCGGGTTTGGGGGAGCTGTTTTTT

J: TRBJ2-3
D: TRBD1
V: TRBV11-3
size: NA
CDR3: CASSLGQGGDTQYF
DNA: TGTGCCAGCAGCTTAGGACAGGGGGGTGATACGCAGTATTTT

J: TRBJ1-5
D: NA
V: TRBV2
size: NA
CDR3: CASSESEYSNQPQHF
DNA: TGTGCCAGCAGTGAATCAGAATATAGCAATCAGCCCCAGCATTTT

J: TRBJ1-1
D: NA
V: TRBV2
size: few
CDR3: CASSETQRAEAFF
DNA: TGTGCCAGCAGTGAAACCCAAAGGGCGGAAGCTTTCTTT

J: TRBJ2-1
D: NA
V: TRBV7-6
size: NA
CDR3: CASRPKSHGISSYNEQFF
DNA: TGTGCCAGCAGGCCTAAAAGCCACGGGATAAGCTCCTACAATGAGCAGTTCTTC

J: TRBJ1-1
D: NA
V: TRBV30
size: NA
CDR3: CAWSVGGSSTEAFF
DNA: TGTGCCTGGAGTGTTGGAGGGTCGAGCACTGAAGCTTTCTTT

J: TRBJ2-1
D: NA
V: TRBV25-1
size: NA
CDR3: CASSESRDGNNEQFF
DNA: TGTGCCAGCAGTGAAAGTCGGGACGGAAACAATGAGCAGTTCTTC

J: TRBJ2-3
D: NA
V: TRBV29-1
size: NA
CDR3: CSAASVLTDTQYF
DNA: TGCAGCGCCGCTAGCGTCCTCACAGATACGCAGTATTTT

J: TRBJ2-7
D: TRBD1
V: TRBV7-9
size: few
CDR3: CASSFRDSYEQYF
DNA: TGTGCCAGCAGCTTCCGGGACAGCTACGAGCAGTACTTC

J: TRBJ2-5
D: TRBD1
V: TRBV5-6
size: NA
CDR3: CASSLGDRGRLLETQYF
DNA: TGTGCCAGCAGCTTAGGGGACAGGGGGCGTCTGTTGGAGACCCAGTACTTC

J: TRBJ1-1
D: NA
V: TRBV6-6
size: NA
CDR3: CASSYSFQGVTEAFF
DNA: TGTGCCAGCAGTTACTCTTTTCAGGGTGTCACTGAAGCTTTCTTT

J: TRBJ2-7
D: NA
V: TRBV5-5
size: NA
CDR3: CASSLRQGGYEQYF
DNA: TGTGCCAGCAGCTTGAGGCAGGGGGGCTACGAGCAGTACTTC

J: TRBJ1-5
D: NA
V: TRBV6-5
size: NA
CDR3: CAISGVREVNQPQHF
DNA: TGTGCCATTAGTGGCGTCAGGGAGGTCAATCAGCCCCAGCATTTT

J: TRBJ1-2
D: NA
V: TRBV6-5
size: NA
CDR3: CASTAPPYGYTF
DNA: TGTGCCAGCACCGCACCACCATATGGCTACACCTTC

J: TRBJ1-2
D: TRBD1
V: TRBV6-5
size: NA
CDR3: CASRGTGPPNGYTF
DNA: TGTGCCAGCAGAGGGACAGGGCCCCCGAATGGCTACACCTTC

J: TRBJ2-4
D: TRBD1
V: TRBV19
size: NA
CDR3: CATRDRAKNIQYF
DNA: TGTGCCACTAGGGACAGGGCCAAAAACATTCAGTACTTC

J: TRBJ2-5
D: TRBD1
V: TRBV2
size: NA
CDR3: CASSEAQQGAPRETQYF
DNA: TGTGCCAGCAGTGAAGCGCAGCAGGGGGCCCCGCGTGAGACCCAGTACTTC

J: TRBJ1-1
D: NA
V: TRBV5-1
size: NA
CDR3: CASSFTTGGTEAFF
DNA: TGCGCCAGCAGCTTCACGACCGGGGGCACTGAAGCTTTCTTT

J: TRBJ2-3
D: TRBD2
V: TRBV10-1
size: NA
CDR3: CASSNPGLAGSGDTQYF
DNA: TGCGCCAGCAGTAATCCGGGACTAGCGGGCTCGGGTGATACGCAGTATTTT

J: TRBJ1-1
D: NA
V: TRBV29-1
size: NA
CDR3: CSVDKVNTEAFF
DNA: TGCAGCGTTGACAAGGTGAACACTGAAGCTTTCTTT

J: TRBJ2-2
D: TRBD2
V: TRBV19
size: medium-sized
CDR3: CASSMTSGRTGELFF
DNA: TGTGCCAGTAGTATGACTAGCGGGAGGACCGGGGAGCTGTTTTTT

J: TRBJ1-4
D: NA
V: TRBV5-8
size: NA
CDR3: CASSGGQSVNEKLFF
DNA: TGTGCCAGCAGCGGTGGACAGAGCGTTAATGAAAAACTGTTTTTT

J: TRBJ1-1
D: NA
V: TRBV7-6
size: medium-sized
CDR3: CASTPSAGPSEAFF
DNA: TGTGCCAGCACCCCATCGGCAGGACCCTCTGAAGCTTTCTTT

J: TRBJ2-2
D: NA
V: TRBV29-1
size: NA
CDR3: CSVTQGRGTGELFF
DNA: TGCAGCGTTACCCAGGGGAGGGGGACCGGGGAGCTGTTTTTT

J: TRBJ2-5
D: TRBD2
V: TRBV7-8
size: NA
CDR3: CASSWRSGRAETQYF
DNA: TGTGCCAGCAGCTGGCGAAGCGGGAGGGCAGAGACCCAGTACTTC

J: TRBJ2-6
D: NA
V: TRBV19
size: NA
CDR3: CASSIANSGANVLTF
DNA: TGTGCCAGTAGTATAGCCAACTCTGGGGCCAACGTCCTGACTTTC

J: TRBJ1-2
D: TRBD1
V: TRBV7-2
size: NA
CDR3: CASAGQRNYGYTF
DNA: TGTGCCAGCGCGGGACAGCGCAACTATGGCTACACCTTC

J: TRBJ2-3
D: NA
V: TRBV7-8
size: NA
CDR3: CASSHYDWGEESDTQYF
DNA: TGTGCCAGCAGCCATTACGATTGGGGGGAGGAATCAGATACGCAGTATTTT

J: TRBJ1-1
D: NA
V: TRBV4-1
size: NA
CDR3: CASSLQKMNTEAFF
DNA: TGCGCCAGCAGCTTACAGAAAATGAACACTGAAGCTTTCTTT

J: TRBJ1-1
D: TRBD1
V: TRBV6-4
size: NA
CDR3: CASILGTGAPNTEAFF
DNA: TGTGCCAGCATCCTAGGGACAGGGGCTCCAAACACTGAAGCTTTCTTT

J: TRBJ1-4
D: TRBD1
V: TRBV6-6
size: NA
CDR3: CASSRDSNEKLFF
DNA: TGTGCCAGCAGCCGGGACAGTAATGAAAAACTGTTTTTT